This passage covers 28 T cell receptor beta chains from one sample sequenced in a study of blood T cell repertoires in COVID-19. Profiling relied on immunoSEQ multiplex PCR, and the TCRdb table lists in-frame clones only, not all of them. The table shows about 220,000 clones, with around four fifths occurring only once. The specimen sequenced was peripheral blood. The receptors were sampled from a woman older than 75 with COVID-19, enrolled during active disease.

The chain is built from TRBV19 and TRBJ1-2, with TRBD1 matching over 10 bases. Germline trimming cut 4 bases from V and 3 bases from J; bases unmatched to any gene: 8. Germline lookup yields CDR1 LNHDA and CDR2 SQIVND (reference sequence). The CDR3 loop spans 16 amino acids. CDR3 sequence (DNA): TGTGCCAGTAGTACACCAGCGACAGGGGGCTACTATGGCTACACCTTC. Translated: CASSTPATGGYYGYTF.

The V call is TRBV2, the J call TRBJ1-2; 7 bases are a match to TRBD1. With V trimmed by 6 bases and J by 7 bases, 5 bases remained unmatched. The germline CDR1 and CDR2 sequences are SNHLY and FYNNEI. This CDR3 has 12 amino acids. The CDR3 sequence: CASRVQGSGYTF. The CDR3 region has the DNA TGTGCCAGCAGGGTACAGGGGAGTGGCTACACCTTC. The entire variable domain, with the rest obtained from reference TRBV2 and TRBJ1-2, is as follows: EPEVTQTPSHQVTQMGQEVILRCVPISNHLYFYWYRQILGQKVEFLVSFYNNEISEKSEIFDDQFSVERPDGSNFTLKIRSTKLEDSAMYFCASRVQGSGYTFGSGTRLTVV.

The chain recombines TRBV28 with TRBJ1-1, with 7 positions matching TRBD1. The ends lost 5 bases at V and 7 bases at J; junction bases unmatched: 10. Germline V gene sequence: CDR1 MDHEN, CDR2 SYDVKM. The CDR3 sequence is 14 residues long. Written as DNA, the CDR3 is TGTGCCAGCAGTCCTACGACAGGGAAAAATGAAGCTTTCTTT. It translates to CASSPTTGKNEAFF.

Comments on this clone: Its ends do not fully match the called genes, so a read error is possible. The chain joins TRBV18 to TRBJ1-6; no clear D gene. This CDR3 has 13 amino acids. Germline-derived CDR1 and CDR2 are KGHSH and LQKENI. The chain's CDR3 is CASSDSDNSPLHF. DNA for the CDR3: TGTGCCAGCTCGGACTCCGATAATTCACCCCTCCACTTT.

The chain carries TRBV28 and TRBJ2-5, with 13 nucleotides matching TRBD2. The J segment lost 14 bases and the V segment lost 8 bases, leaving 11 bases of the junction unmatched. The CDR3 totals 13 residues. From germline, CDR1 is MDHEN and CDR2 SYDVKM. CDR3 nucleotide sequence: TGTGCCAGCCTAGGGCCTACTAGCGGGAGGGGCTACTTC. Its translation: CASLGPTSGRGYF.

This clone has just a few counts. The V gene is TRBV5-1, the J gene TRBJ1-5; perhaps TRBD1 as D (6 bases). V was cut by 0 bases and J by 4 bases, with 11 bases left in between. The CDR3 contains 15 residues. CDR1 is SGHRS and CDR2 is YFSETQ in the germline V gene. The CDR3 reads CASSLAGTNNQPQHF. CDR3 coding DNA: TGCGCCAGCAGCTTGGCCGGGACAAATAATCAGCCCCAGCATTTT.

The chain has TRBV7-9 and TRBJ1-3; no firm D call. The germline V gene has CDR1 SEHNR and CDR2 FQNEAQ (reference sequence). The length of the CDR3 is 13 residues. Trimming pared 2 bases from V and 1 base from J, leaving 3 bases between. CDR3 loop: CASSLSSGNTIYF. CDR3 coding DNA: TGTGCCAGCAGCTTATCTTCTGGAAACACCATATATTTT.

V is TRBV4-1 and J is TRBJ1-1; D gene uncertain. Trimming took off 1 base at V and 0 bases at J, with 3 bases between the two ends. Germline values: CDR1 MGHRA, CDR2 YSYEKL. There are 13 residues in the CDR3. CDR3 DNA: TGCGCCAGCAGCCAAGCAGTGAACACTGAAGCTTTCTTT. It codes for CASSQAVNTEAFF.

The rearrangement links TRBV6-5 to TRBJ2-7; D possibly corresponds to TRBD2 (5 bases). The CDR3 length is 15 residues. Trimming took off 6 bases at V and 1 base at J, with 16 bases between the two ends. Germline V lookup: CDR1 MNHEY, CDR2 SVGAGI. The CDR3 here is CASRSTLTGSYEQYF. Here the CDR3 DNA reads TGTGCCAGCAGATCCACCTTGACGGGGTCCTACGAGCAGTACTTC.

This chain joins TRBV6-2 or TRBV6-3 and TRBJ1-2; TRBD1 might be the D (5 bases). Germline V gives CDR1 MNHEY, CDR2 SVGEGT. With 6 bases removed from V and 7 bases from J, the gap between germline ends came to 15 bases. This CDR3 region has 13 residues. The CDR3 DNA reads TGTGCCAGCAGCCTCCGGACACCCTTTGGCTACACCTTC. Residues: CASSLRTPFGYTF.

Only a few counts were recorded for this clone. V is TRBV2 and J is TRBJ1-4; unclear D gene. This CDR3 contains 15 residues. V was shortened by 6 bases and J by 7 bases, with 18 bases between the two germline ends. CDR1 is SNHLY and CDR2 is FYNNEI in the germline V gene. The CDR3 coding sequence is TGTGCCAGCAGCCGAGGGTTGACTTGGGGTGAAAAACTGTTTTTT. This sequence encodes CASSRGLTWGEKLFF. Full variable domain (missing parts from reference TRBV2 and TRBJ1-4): EPEVTQTPSHQVTQMGQEVILRCVPISNHLYFYWYRQILGQKVEFLVSFYNNEISEKSEIFDDQFSVERPDGSNFTLKIRSTKLEDSAMYFCASSRGLTWGEKLFFGSGTQLSVL.

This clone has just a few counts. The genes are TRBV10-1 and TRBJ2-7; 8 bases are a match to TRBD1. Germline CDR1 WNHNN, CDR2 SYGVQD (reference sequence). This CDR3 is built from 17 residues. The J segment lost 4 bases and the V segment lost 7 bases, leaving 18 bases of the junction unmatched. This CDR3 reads CASTPFGRNRGEYEQYF. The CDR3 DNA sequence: TGCGCCAGCACCCCCTTCGGGCGGAACAGGGGGGAATACGAGCAGTACTTC.

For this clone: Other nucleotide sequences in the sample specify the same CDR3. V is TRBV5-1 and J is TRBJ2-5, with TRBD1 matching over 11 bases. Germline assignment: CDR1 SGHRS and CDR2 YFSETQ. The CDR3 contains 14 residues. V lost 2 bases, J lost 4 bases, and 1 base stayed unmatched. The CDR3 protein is CASSFGTGGETQYF. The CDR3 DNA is TGCGCCAGCAGCTTCGGGACAGGGGGAGAGACCCAGTACTTC.

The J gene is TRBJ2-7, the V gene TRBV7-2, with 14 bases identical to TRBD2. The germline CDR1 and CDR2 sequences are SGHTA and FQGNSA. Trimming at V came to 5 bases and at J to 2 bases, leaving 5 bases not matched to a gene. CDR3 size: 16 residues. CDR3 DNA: TGTGCCAGCAGCCTCCGACTAGCGGGAGGGCCCTACGAGCAGTACTTC. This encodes CASSLRLAGGPYEQYF.

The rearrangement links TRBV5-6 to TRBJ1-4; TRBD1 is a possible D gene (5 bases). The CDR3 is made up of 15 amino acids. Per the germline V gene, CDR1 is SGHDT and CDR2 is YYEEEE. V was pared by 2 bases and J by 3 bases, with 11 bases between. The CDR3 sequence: CASSLEQAPNEKLFF. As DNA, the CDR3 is TGTGCCAGCAGCTTAGAACAGGCCCCTAATGAAAAACTGTTTTTT.

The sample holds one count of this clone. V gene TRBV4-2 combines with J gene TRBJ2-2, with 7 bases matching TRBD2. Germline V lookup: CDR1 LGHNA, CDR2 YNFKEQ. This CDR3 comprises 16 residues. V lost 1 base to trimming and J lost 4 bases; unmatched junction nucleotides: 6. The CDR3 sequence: CASSQVGRAGTGELFF. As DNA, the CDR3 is TGTGCCAGCAGCCAAGTTGGGAGGGCCGGCACCGGGGAGCTGTTTTTT.

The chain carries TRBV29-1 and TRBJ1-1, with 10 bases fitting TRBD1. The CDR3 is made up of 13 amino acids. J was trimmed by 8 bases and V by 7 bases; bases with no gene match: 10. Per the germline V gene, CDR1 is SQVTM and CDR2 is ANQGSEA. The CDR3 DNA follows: TGCAGCGCTAGAACGACAGGGGGCACGGAAGCTTTCTTT. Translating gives CSARTTGGTEAFF.

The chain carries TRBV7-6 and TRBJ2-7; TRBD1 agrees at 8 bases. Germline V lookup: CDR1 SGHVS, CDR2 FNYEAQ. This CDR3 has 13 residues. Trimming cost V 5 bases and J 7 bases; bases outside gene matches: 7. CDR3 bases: TGTGCCAGCAGCCAACGGGACAGGTTGGAGCAGTACTTC. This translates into CASSQRDRLEQYF. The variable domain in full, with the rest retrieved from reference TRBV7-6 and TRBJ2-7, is GAGVSQSPRYKVTKRGQDVALRCDPISGHVSLYWYRQALGQGPEFLTYFNYEAQQDKSGLPNDRFSAERPEGSISTLTIQRTEQRDSAMYRCASSQRDRLEQYFGPGTRLTVT.

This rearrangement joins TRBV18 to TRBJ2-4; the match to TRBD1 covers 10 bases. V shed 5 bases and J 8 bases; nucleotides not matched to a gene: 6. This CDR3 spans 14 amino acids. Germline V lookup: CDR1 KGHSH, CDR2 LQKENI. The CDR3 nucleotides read TGTGCCAGCTCATGGACAGGGGGAGACGACATTCAGTACTTC. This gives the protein CASSWTGGDDIQYF.

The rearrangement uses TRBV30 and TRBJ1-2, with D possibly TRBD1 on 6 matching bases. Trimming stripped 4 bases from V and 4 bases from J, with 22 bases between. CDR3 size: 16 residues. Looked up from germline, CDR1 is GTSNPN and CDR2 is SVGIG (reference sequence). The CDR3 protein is CAWIWSTGRRFYGYTF. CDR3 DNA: TGTGCCTGGATATGGTCGACAGGTCGCAGATTCTATGGCTACACCTTC.

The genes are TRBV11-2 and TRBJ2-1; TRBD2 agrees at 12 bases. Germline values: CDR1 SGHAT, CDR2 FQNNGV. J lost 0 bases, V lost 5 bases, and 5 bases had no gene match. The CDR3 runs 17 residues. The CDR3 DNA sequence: TGTGCCAGCAGCCCCGGGACTAGCGGGTCCTCCTACAATGAGCAGTTCTTC. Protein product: CASSPGTSGSSYNEQFF.

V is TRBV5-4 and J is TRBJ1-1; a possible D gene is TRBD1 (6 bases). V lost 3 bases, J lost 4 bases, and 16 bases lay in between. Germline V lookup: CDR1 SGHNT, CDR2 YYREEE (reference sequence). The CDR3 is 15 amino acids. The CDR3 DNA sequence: TGTGCCAGCAGCTCTAGACAGGATCTGAGCACTGAAGCTTTCTTT. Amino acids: CASSSRQDLSTEAFF.

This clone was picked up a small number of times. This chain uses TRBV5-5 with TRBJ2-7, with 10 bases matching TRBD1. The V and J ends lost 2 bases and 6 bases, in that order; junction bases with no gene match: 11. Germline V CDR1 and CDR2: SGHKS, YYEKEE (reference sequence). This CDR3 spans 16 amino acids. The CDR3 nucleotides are TGTGCCAGCAGCTTCTCTGTCCGACAGGGGGCATCCGAGCAGTACTTC. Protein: CASSFSVRQGASEQYF.

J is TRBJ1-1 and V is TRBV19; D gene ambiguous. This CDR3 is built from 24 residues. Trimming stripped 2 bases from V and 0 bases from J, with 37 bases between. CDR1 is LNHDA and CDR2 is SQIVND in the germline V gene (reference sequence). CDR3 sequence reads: CASSISTTWSSVVLTTKLNTEAFF. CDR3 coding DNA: TGTGCCAGTAGTATATCGACTACCTGGAGTTCAGTTGTGCTTACAACTAAATTGAACACTGAAGCTTTCTTT.

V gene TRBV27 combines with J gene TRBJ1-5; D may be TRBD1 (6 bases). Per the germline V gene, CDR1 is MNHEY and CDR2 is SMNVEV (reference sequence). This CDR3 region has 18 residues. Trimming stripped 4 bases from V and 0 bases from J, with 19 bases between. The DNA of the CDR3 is TGTGCCAGCAGTTCACTACCGGGACAACCTTATAGCAATCAGCCCCAGCATTTT. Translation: CASSSLPGQPYSNQPQHF.

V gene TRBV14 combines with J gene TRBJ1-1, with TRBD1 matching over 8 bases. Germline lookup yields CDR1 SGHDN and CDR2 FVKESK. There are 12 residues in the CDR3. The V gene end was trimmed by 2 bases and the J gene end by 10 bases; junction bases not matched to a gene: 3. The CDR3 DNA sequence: TGTGCCAGCAGCCAAAACAGGGGGTTAGCTTTCTTT. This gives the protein CASSQNRGLAFF.

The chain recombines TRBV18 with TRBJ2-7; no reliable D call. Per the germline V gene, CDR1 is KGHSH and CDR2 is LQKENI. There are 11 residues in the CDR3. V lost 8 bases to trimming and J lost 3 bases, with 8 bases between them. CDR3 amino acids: CASRSFYEQYF. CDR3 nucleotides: TGTGCCAGCCGTTCCTTCTACGAGCAGTACTTC.

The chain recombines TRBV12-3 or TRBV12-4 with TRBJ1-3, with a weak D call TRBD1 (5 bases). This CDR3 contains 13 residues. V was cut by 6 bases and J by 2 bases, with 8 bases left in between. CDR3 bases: TGTGCCAGCAGCACGACAGCTGGAAACACCATATATTTT. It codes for CASSTTAGNTIYF.